This T cell receptor beta chain is drawn from a study of T cell repertoires in cytomegalovirus infection. Using its own MiXCR run on the reads, TCRdb lists one record per CDR3 protein. The profile shows 150,000 to 200,000 distinct CDR3 sequences, around 20% of them singletons. The CDR3 extends over 15 amino acids. The germline CDR1 and CDR2 sequences are LGHNA and YSLEER. V was pared by 1 base and J by 10 bases, with 14 bases between. What was sequenced was PBMCs. The V call is TRBV4-3, the J call TRBJ1-6, with TRBD1 as a possible D gene (6 bases). The TCR comes from a human donor in good health (CMV status not recorded). Some clones in this sample may be carry-over from other donors' samples. The CDR3 DNA follows: TGCGCCAGCAGCCAAGTCCGAGGGGGGCGATCACCCCTCCACTTT. It specifies CASSQVRGGRSPLHF.